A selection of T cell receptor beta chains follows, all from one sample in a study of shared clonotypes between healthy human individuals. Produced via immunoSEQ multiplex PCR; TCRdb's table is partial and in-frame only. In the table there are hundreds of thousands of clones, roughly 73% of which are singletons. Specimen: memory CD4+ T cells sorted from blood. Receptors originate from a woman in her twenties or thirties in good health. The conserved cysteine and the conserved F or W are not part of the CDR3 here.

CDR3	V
AISDTLAVEQY	TRBV10-3
ASSYSQSTFEQY	TRBV6-5
ASSCRRGGHEKLF	TRBV6-7
ASNPRNTYEKLF	TRBV28
ASKAEASTDTQY	TRBV19
ASSMSRSSYEQY	TRBV19
ASSSDWGETQY	TRBV7-2
ASSPRSGNEQF	TRBV11-1
ASSQAGRLAIDTQY	TRBV4-1
ASSRDRGFTEAF	TRBV4-2
ASSLSRRFNYGYT	TRBV27
ASSLQGSTDTQY	TRBV5-1
ASSQDPDRPTNVLT	TRBV4-1
ASSSDGRGVGYT	TRBV7-8
ASSERTGGTEAF	TRBV25-1
ASSLASGVLKGGELF	TRBV5-1
ASSQSTSGTGANVLT	TRBV4-2
ASSIWTERSVKTQY	TRBV11-2
ASSLDLPGLEQF	TRBV5-4
ASSSGSSDRELF	TRBV7-9
ASSLSSRATSGTNTIY	TRBV5-1
ASSEGGLWIADTQY	TRBV6-1
ASSSGTGRDEQF	TRBV6-6
ASSSTSDNEQF	TRBV7-9
ASSGNPNYGYT	TRBV28
ASSFELDEKLF	TRBV7-3
ASSPPSQAKNIQY	TRBV18
ASSPRRDLSYEQY	TRBV19
ASSLPGEVPEAF	TRBV5-1
ASRFDWNTGELF	TRBV2
ASSPPPRGSGSSANTGELF	TRBV28
ASSDGWSQEQF	TRBV28